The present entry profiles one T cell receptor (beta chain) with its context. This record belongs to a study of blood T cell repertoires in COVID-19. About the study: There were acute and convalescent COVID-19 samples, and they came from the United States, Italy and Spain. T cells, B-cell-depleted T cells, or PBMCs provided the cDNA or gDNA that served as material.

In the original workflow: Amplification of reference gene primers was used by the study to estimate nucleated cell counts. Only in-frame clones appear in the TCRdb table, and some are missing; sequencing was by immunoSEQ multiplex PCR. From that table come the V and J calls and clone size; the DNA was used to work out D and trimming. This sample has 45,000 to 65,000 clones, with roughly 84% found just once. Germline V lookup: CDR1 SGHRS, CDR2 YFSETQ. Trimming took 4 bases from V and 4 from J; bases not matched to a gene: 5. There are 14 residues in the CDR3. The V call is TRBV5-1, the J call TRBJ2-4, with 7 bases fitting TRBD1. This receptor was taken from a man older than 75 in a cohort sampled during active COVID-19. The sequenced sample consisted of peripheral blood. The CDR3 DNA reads TGCGCCAGCAGCACAGGGGCCCGAAAAAACATTCAGTACTTC. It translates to CASSTGARKNIQYF. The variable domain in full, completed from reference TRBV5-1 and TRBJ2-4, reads KAGVTQTPRYLIKTRGQQVTLSCSPISGHRSVSWYQQTPGQGLQFLFEYFSETQRNKGNFPGRFSGRQFSNSRSEMNVSTLELGDSALYLCASSTGARKNIQYFGAGTRLSVL.